The TCR beta chain under discussion was sequenced for a study of T cells in women clearing cervical HPV infection. Looking at the study overall: HLA type could not be excluded as a confounder.

A word on this clone: The read finishes 3 residues shy of the CDR3 end, and the germline J gene is used to complete it.

Germline CDR1 is MNHNS and CDR2 is SASEGT. Unmatched junction bases numbered 5, after V lost 3 bases and J lost 2 bases. The CDR3 is made up of 16 amino acids. Clones were read by immunoSEQ multiplex PCR, and TCRdb kept only the in-frame ones, dropping some. The repertoire shows about 29,000 clones; the top ten hold approximately 3%. The material sequenced was blood buffy coat. The sequence derives from a woman between 18 and 70 years old with a cervical HPV16 infection that either progressed to CIN3+ or cleared (not recorded which). The V and J genes are TRBV6-1 and TRBJ2-1, with TRBD1 matching over 9 bases. CDR3 bases read: TGTGCCAGCAGTGAGTGGGGACAGGGCACCTACAATGAG. This sequence encodes CASSEWGQGTYNE. The entire CDR3 protein reads CASSEWGQGTYNEQFF.